The present T cell receptor (beta chain) was sequenced within a study of T cell changes during pregnancy in multiple sclerosis. Repertoires were generated with immunoSEQ multiplex PCR, while TCRdb's copy carries only in-frame clones and drops some. The data show around 23,000 clones, more than 90% seen once. This TCR was sampled from a female donor in good health, enrolled as a control in a pregnancy study. The material was CD8+ T cells from peripheral blood mononuclear cells, obtained in the third trimester of pregnancy.

CDR3 nucleotides: TGTGCCAGTAGTATAAGTGGCGGGGGGTACGAGCAGTACTTC. Residues: CASSISGGGYEQYF. This chain connects TRBV19 to TRBJ2-7; TRBD2 aligns across 8 bases. The CDR3 totals 14 residues. After removal of 2 bases from V and 4 bases from J, the junction contained 4 bases not matched to a gene. Germline values: CDR1 LNHDA, CDR2 SQIVND (reference sequence).